This T cell receptor beta chain came from a study of T cells after yellow fever vaccination. General study findings and limits: Post-booster repertoires contained most primary-vaccination clones again (about 96% CD4, about 90% CD8).

With respect to this clonotype: The antigen is undetermined.

This CDR3 region has 14 residues. The J segment lost 4 bases and the V segment lost 4 bases, leaving 1 base of the junction unmatched. Per the germline V gene, CDR1 is SNHLY and CDR2 is FYNNEI. TCRdb reprocessed the 5' RACE reads via MiXCR and lists one record per CDR3 protein. The table shows around 400,000 distinct CDR3 sequences, with 9.5% to 13% occurring only once. The J gene is TRBJ2-3, the V gene TRBV2, with 11 bases identical to TRBD1. The receptor's source is a man between 18 and 35 years old who received the YFV17D yellow fever vaccine. The sample here was PBMCs, taken on the day of the first yellow fever vaccination. CDR3 in amino acids: CASSADRGPDTQYF. In DNA form, the CDR3 reads TGTGCCAGCAGTGCGGACAGGGGGCCAGATACGCAGTATTTT.